This T cell receptor beta chain was retrieved from a study of CD8+CD57+ T cells in acquired aplastic anemia. Study as a whole: Sorted CD4+ and CD8+ cell DNA averaged around 3.5 ug. Study-level points and caveats: Overlap between patients and controls comprised 25 to 30 CD8+ CDR3 sequences. Between the patient and control groups, CD8+ Simpson's diversity did not differ significantly.

Notes on this clonotype: No antigen is known for it.

This CDR3 comprises 15 residues. CDR1 and CDR2 from the germline V gene are SGHNT and YENEEA. With 5 bases removed from V and 8 bases from J, the gap between germline ends came to 22 bases. CD8+CD57+ cell expansion, shown by flow cytometry, had occurred in the patients selected for sequencing. According to the study, genomic DNA was the template for TCR beta VDJ and CDR3 profiling. TCRdb ran MiXCR on the reads and lists one entry per CDR3 protein. The table records 200,000 to 250,000 distinct CDR3 sequences, over 40% of them present only once. The chain joins TRBV11-3 to TRBJ2-7; perhaps TRBD2 as D (6 bases). The sequence derives from a human donor with aplastic anemia. Material: sorted CD4+, CD8+, or CD8+CD57+ T cells (not recorded which) from PBMCs. Written as DNA, the CDR3 is TGTGCCAGCAGCCCCCAAGGAGGGAAGGTGGGCAAGCAGTACTTC. Translation: CASSPQGGKVGKQYF.